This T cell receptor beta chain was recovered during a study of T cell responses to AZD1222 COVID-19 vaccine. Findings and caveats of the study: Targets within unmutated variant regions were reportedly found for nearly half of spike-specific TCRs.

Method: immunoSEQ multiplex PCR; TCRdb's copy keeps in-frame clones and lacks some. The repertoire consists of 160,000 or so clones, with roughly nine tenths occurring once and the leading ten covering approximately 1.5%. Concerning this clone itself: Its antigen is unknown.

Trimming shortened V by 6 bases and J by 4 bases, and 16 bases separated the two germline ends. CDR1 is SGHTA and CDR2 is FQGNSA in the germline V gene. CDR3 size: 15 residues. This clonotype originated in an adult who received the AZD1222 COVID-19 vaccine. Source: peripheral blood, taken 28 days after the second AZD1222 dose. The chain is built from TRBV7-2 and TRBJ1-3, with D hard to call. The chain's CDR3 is CASRYRSSDGNTIYF. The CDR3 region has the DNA TGTGCCAGCAGATATAGGTCGTCGGACGGAAACACCATATATTTT.